This TCR beta chain was captured in a study of regulatory T cells in long-lasting Graves disease. Study-level points and caveats: Repertoires from persistent disease leaned toward TRBV28, TRBJ1-2 and TRBJ2-5.

The table lists this clonotype with many counts. What it recognizes is unknown. Arm-PCR of CDR3 regions with iRepertoire HTBI primers generated TCR beta libraries. TCRdb re-derived calls from the multiplex PCR reads in MiXCR, one entry per CDR3 protein. The repertoire holds about 440,000 distinct CDR3 sequences, with about 15% as singletons. Sample time point: newly diagnosed GD, antithyroid drugs for less than 3 months. The TCR library was prepared using RNA isolated from PBMCs. Looked up from germline, CDR1 is KGHDR and CDR2 is SFDVKD. The J segment lost 4 bases and the V segment lost 4 bases, leaving 8 bases of the junction unmatched. The CDR3 covers 15 residues. These same records also appear under a second study, on T cells in Graves' hyperthyroidism and ophthalmopathy. This second study says: Clinical symptoms, serum thyroxine and TRAb, thyroid ultrasound and orbital computed tomography were used for the diagnoses. A 13 V-J signature model discriminated ophthalmopathy versus stable hyperthyroidism.

This TCR was recovered from a young woman with Graves disease. The chain recombines TRBV24-1 with TRBJ2-7; 8 nucleotides agree with TRBD2. Sequenced here: peripheral blood mononuclear cells (PBMCs), sampled at new diagnosis, from a patient treated with antithyroid drugs. CDR3 nucleotide sequence: TGTGCCACCAGTGACCCTACTAGCGGTACATACGAGCAGTACTTC. Its protein product is CATSDPTSGTYEQYF.